This T cell receptor (beta chain) originates from a study of cytomegalovirus exposure and HLA in healthy donors. Study summary: The platform used for the 120 or so validation repertoires matched that of the roughly 670 first-cohort repertoires, a later analysis reported. Study outcomes and limitations: Both high specificity and high sensitivity reportedly marked the classifier's diagnosis of cytomegalovirus status.

The donors formed part of the roughly 120-subject validation cohort, distinct from the 666-subject first cohort. Sequencing used immunoSEQ multiplex PCR; TCRdb keeps in-frame clones, though not all of them. Of about 250,000 clones listed, approximately 84% are singletons. CDR3 length equals 16 residues. Deletions cut 0 bases from V and 3 bases from J, with 14 bases between. CDR1 SNHLY and CDR2 FYNNEI come from the germline V gene. As to this clone: The antigen is undetermined.

The V call is TRBV2, the J call TRBJ2-5; D call uncertain. This receptor was identified in a man between 18 and 35 years old in good health and CMV-seropositive. The specimen was PBMCs. The CDR3 nucleotides read TGTGCCAGCAGTGAAGCCCGTACAGCCCAAAAAGAGACCCAGTACTTC. Protein product: CASSEARTAQKETQYF. Full variable domain (remainder filled in from reference TRBV2 and TRBJ2-5): EPEVTQTPSHQVTQMGQEVILRCVPISNHLYFYWYRQILGQKVEFLVSFYNNEISEKSEIFDDQFSVERPDGSNFTLKIRSTKLEDSAMYFCASSEARTAQKETQYFGPGTRLLVL.